This TCR beta chain comes out of a study of T cell changes during pregnancy in multiple sclerosis (dated by TCRdb to about 2019). Regarding the research as a whole: In women with multiple sclerosis, the researchers looked at how the T cell repertoire shifted as pregnancy progressed.

The CDR3 runs 15 amino acids, cysteine and phenylalanine included. The kept DNA is CDR3 alone, 45 bases in frame from the first base. A single count supports this clone. Its antigen is unknown. No base quality values were provided; no much bigger clone lies one nucleotide off. Receptor amplification or capture employed the immunoSEQ multiplex PCR assay. What TCRdb holds here is the immuneACCESS table cut down to in-frame rearrangements. Part of the clones is not present; checked against another copy, under half of the missing clones reflect an unresolved V gene, and the others are unexplained. The sample has 20,000 to 25,000 clones on record, 90% to 95% of them singletons. The ten most abundant clones make up about 7% of the sample.

The TCR sequence derives from a female donor with multiple sclerosis, enrolled in a pregnancy study. This specimen was CD8+ T cells from peripheral blood mononuclear cells, taken in the third trimester of pregnancy. The chain links TRBV21-1 with TRBJ2-3; the tabulated D call, TRBD2, remains unverified against the DNA. TRBV21-1 has pseudogene status. The nucleotides are TGTGCCAGCAGCAAAGCAGGAGGGTGCACAGATACGCAGTATTTT. It specifies CASSKAGGCTDTQYF.